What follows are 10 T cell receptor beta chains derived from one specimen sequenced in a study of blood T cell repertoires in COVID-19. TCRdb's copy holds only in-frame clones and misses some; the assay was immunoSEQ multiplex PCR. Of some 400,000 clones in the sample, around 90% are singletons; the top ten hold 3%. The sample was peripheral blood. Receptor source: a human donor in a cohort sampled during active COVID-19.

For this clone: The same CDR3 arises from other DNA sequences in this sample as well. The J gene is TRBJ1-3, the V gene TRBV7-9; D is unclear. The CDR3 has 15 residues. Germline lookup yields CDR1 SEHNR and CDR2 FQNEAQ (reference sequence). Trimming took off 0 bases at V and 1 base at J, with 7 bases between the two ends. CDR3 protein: CASSLAGDSGNTIYF. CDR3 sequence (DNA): TGTGCCAGCAGCTTAGCGGGCGATTCTGGAAACACCATATATTTT.

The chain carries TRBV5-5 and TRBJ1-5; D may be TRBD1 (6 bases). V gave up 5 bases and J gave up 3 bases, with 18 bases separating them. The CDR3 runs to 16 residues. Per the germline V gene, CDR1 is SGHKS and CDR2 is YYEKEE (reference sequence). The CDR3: CASSPGAGGNNQPQHF. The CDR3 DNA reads TGTGCCAGCAGTCCAGGGGCTGGGGGAAACAATCAGCCCCAGCATTTT. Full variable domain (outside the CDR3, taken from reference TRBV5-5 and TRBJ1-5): DAGVTQSPTHLIKTRGQQVTLRCSPISGHKSVSWYQQVLGQGPQFIFQYYEKEERGRGNFPDRFSARQFPNYSSELNVNALLLGDSALYLCASSPGAGGNNQPQHFGDGTRLSIL.

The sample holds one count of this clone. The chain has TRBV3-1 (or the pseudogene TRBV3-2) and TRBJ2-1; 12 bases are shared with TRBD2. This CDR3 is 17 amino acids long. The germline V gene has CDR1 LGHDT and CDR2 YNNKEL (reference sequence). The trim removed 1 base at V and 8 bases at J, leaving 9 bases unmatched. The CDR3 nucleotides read TGTGCCAGCAGCCAAGCTAGCGGGGGGGCCGGTATGGATGAGCAGTTCTTC. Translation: CASSQASGGAGMDEQFF.

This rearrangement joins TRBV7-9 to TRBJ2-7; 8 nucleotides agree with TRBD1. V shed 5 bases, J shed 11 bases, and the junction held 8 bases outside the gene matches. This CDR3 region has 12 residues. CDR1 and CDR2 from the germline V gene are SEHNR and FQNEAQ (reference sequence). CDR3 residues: CASSKEDRGEYF. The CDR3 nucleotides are TGTGCCAGCAGCAAAGAAGACAGGGGCGAGTACTTC.

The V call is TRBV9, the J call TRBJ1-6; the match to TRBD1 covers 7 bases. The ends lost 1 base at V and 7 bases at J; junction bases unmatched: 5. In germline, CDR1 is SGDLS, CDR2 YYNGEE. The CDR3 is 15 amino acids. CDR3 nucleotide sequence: TGTGCCAGCAGCGTATCGGAGGGGGCGAATTCACCCCTCCACTTT. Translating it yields CASSVSEGANSPLHF.

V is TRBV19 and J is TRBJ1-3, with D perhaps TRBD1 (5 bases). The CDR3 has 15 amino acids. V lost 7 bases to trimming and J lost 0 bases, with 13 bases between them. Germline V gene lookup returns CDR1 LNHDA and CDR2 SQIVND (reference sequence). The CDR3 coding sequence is TGTGCCAGTACCGAACAGGTGACCTCTGGAAACACCATATATTTT. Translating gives CASTEQVTSGNTIYF.

This CDR3 is CASSFTGLEKLFF. CDR3 nucleotide sequence: TGTGCCAGCAGCTTCACAGGGCTTGAAAAACTGTTTTTT. The chain combines TRBV7-8 with TRBJ1-4; perhaps TRBD1 as D (6 bases). The CDR3 is 13 residues long. Germline CDR1 SGHVS, CDR2 FQNEAQ. With 3 bases removed from V and 7 bases from J, the gap between germline ends came to 9 bases.

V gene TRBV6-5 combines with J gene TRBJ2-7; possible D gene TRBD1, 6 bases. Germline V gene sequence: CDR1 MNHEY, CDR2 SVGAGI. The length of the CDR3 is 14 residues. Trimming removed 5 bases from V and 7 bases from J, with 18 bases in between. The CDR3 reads CASSPDQGRGEQYF. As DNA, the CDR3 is TGTGCCAGCAGTCCAGACCAGGGGCGAGGGGAGCAGTACTTC.

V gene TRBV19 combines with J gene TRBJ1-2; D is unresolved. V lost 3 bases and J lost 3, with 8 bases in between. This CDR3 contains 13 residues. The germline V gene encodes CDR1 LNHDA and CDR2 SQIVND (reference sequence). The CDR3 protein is CASSMMVDYGYTF. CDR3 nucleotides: TGTGCCAGTAGTATGATGGTAGACTATGGCTACACCTTC.

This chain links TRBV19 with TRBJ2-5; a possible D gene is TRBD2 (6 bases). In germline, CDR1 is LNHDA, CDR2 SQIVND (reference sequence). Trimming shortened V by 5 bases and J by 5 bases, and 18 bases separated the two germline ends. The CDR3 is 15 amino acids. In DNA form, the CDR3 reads TGTGCCAGTAGTTTCGGACGGGAGAAAGCGGAGACCCAGTACTTC. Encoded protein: CASSFGREKAETQYF.